This T cell receptor (beta chain) comes out of a study of blood T cell repertoires in COVID-19. About the research overall: Some COVID-19 samples were acute and others convalescent; all came from the United States, Italy and Spain. Sources were T cells, B-cell-depleted T cells, or PBMCs; the material itself was cDNA or gDNA.

Authors' analysis steps: Amplification with reference gene primers provided the estimates of nucleated cell counts. Sequencing used immunoSEQ multiplex PCR; TCRdb keeps in-frame clones, though not all of them. The DNA was the basis for D and trimming; V, J and clone size are from that table. In the table there are 150,000 to 200,000 clones, around four fifths of which are singletons. The clonotype was recovered from a woman of 80 years or more with active or convalescent COVID-19. The sample taken for sequencing was peripheral blood.

CDR3 loop: CASTPRANYGYTF. CDR3 coding DNA: TGTGCCAGCACCCCGAGGGCTAACTATGGCTACACCTTC. The J gene is TRBJ1-2, the V gene TRBV6-5; D gene uncertain. CDR1 is MNHEY, CDR2 SVGAGI, per germline. V lost 7 bases and J 0 bases, leaving 9 bases between the germline ends. This CDR3 has 13 residues.